The entry below gives a single T cell receptor (beta chain) sequence along with its context. TCRdb passed the 5' RACE reads through MiXCR, listing each CDR3 protein once. The sample shows about 510,000 distinct CDR3 sequences, roughly 22% of them seen only once. This CDR3 is 15 amino acids long. The V and J ends lost 6 bases and 0 bases respectively, with 12 bases between them. Germline CDR1 ENHRY, CDR2 SYGVKD. This specimen belongs to a study of T cells after yellow fever vaccination. The receptor's source is a man between 18 and 35 years old who received the YFV17D yellow fever vaccine. V usage is TRBV10-3 and J usage is TRBJ2-1, with D possibly matching TRBD1 (6 bases). Material: PBMCs, obtained about 20 days after the first yellow fever vaccination. CDR3 DNA sequence: TGTGCCATCAGCTCACAGGGCTTCTCCTACAATGAGCAGTTCTTC. It translates to CAISSQGFSYNEQFF.